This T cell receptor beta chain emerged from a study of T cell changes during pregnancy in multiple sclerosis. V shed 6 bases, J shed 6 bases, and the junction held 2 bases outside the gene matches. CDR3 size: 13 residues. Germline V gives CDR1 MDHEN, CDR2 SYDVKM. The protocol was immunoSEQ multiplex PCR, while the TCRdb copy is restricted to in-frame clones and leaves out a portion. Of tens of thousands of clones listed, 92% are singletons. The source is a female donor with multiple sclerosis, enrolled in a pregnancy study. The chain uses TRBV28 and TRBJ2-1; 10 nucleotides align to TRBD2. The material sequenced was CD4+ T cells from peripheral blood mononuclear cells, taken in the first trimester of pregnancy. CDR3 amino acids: CASRWTSGNEQFF. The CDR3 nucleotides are TGTGCCAGCAGGTGGACTAGCGGCAATGAGCAGTTCTTC.